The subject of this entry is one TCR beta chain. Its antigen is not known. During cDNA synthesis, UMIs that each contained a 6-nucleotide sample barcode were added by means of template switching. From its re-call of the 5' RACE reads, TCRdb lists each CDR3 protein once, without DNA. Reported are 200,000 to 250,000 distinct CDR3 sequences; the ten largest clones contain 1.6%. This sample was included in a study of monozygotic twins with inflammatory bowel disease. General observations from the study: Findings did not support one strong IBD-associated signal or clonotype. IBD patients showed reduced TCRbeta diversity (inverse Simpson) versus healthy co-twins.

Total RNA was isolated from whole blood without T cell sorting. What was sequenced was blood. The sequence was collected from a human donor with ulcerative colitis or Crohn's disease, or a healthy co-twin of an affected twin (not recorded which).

CDR3: CASSPHTGGFGYTF. V is TRBV5-5 and J is TRBJ1-2; TCRdb gives TRBD1 as the D gene, but with no DNA this cannot be confirmed. The germline CDR1 and CDR2 sequences are SGHKS and YYEKEE (reference sequence). The CDR3 extends over 14 amino acids.